This T cell receptor beta chain appears in the sequencing data of a study of Graves' ophthalmopathy and Graves' hyperthyroidism. RNA transcripts were the source from which TCR beta CDR3 regions were amplified. First-round RT-PCR employed HTBI primers, with a second-round multiplex PCR after it. Each CDR3 protein is one row after TCRdb ran MiXCR on the multiplex PCR reads. The data show hundreds of thousands of distinct CDR3 sequences, 21% seen once. Pregnancy or lactation, uncontrolled infections and other autoimmune diseases were grounds for excluding patients. This clonotype was seen many times. The CDR3 loop spans 15 amino acids. V shed 7 bases and J 7 bases; nucleotides not matched to a gene: 14. Germline V gene lookup returns CDR1 MNHEY and CDR2 SMNVEV (reference sequence).

Sequencing was carried out using peripheral blood. This TCR came from a woman aged 18-29 years with stable Graves' hyperthyroidism. The chain couples TRBV27 to TRBJ1-2, with TRBD1 matching over 8 bases. In DNA, the CDR3 is TGTGCCAGCATTCTTAAACCAGGGGGCGGGAGTGGCTACACCTTC. Translation: CASILKPGGGSGYTF.